A selection of T cell receptor beta chains follows, all from one sample in a study of OX40 agonist ivuxolimab in advanced cancers. Profiling relied on immunoSEQ multiplex PCR, and the TCRdb table lists in-frame clones only, not all of them. Of tens of thousands of clones listed, roughly 90% are singletons. The sample here was CD4+ or CD8+ T cells sorted from blood, taken in a trial of the OX40 agonist ivuxolimab. Receptors originate from an adult with an advanced solid tumor such as melanoma, head and neck, liver or kidney cancer. CDR3s include the opening cysteine and the closing phenylalanine or tryptophan. Each record gives: clone size, D gene, V gene, CDR3 protein. The D gene is left open where the match is weak. A row's size may be missing; if present it is once, few, many or a size class.

abundance: once; d_gene: TRBD1; v_gene: TRBV5-1; CDR3aa: CASSSDRVEEKLFF
abundance: NA; d_gene: NA; v_gene: TRBV19; CDR3aa: CASMNPQNTEAFF
abundance: NA; d_gene: NA; v_gene: TRBV5-6; CDR3aa: CASSQSGRANQPQHF
abundance: NA; d_gene: NA; v_gene: TRBV7-9; CDR3aa: CASSQLTGQETQYF
abundance: NA; d_gene: TRBD1; v_gene: TRBV28; CDR3aa: CASDNGRGLVTYEQYF
abundance: NA; d_gene: TRBD2; v_gene: TRBV28; CDR3aa: CASNGREYEQYF
abundance: NA; d_gene: NA; v_gene: TRBV11-2; CDR3aa: CASSLERGSYTQYF
abundance: medium-sized; d_gene: TRBD2; v_gene: TRBV2; CDR3aa: CASSAPLAGVRQFF
abundance: NA; d_gene: NA; v_gene: TRBV6-6; CDR3aa: CASSYGQGANQPQHF
abundance: NA; d_gene: NA; v_gene: TRBV4-1; CDR3aa: CASSQGIRNQPQHF
abundance: once; d_gene: NA; v_gene: TRBV6-5; CDR3aa: CASSYSRVSSEKLFF
abundance: few; d_gene: NA; v_gene: TRBV6-6; CDR3aa: CASSYEGYEQYF
abundance: NA; d_gene: NA; v_gene: TRBV2; CDR3aa: CASSARDYEQYF
abundance: NA; d_gene: NA; v_gene: TRBV21-1; CDR3aa: CASSSKRGGTDTQYF
abundance: NA; d_gene: NA; v_gene: TRBV18; CDR3aa: CASSPQETQYF
abundance: NA; d_gene: NA; v_gene: TRBV2; CDR3aa: CASSGTQETQYF
abundance: NA; d_gene: NA; v_gene: TRBV5-1; CDR3aa: CASSLYVQGTTEAFF
abundance: NA; d_gene: NA; v_gene: TRBV30; CDR3aa: CAWSIKASGQPQHF
abundance: NA; d_gene: TRBD1; v_gene: TRBV5-6; CDR3aa: CASSLTLQGWETQYF
abundance: NA; d_gene: NA; v_gene: TRBV30; CDR3aa: CAWFAGAAYGYTF
abundance: few; d_gene: NA; v_gene: TRBV9; CDR3aa: CASSVEDVSGSPLHF
abundance: few; d_gene: NA; v_gene: TRBV14; CDR3aa: CASSQGQPFQETQYF
abundance: NA; d_gene: TRBD2; v_gene: TRBV7-2; CDR3aa: CASSSLTSGRARLYNEQFF
abundance: NA; d_gene: TRBD2; v_gene: TRBV27; CDR3aa: CASSPMAPAGGGETQYF
abundance: NA; d_gene: TRBD2; v_gene: TRBV28; CDR3aa: CASRPPRTSRHEQFF
abundance: NA; d_gene: TRBD2; v_gene: TRBV9; CDR3aa: CASSVASGGEETQYF
abundance: NA; d_gene: NA; v_gene: TRBV28; CDR3aa: CASSWDFSLPTDTQYF
abundance: NA; d_gene: TRBD2; v_gene: TRBV27; CDR3aa: CASSFILAVNTGELFF
abundance: NA; d_gene: NA; v_gene: TRBV7-2; CDR3aa: CASSLAILTPSYEQYF
abundance: NA; d_gene: NA; v_gene: TRBV7-9; CDR3aa: CASSLTGSENSPLHF
abundance: once; d_gene: TRBD2; v_gene: TRBV7-8; CDR3aa: CASSLWGGSIPETQYF
abundance: NA; d_gene: NA; v_gene: TRBV18; CDR3aa: CASSPGPAGDTQYF
abundance: once; d_gene: NA; v_gene: TRBV7-6; CDR3aa: CASSLLGTQLGDTQYF
abundance: NA; d_gene: NA; v_gene: TRBV7-3; CDR3aa: CASSLRRSYNSPLHF
abundance: NA; d_gene: NA; v_gene: TRBV7-3; CDR3aa: CASSLTVSTDTQYF
abundance: large; d_gene: NA; v_gene: TRBV30; CDR3aa: CAWLGSGANVLTF
abundance: NA; d_gene: NA; v_gene: TRBV6-1; CDR3aa: CASSTPGKYPEAFF
abundance: NA; d_gene: NA; v_gene: TRBV10-1; CDR3aa: CASRKTMGADTQYF
abundance: NA; d_gene: NA; v_gene: TRBV29-1; CDR3aa: CSGSGVNTEAFF
abundance: NA; d_gene: TRBD2; v_gene: TRBV5-1; CDR3aa: CASSLSGTSGDEQYF
abundance: NA; d_gene: NA; v_gene: TRBV18; CDR3aa: CASSPPSAERRYF
abundance: NA; d_gene: NA; v_gene: TRBV28; CDR3aa: CASSPLLRASLAKNIQYF
abundance: NA; d_gene: NA; v_gene: TRBV5-6; CDR3aa: CASSPRWRPGDTQYF
abundance: NA; d_gene: TRBD1; v_gene: TRBV5-1; CDR3aa: CASSFGQGAYGYTF
abundance: NA; d_gene: NA; v_gene: TRBV19; CDR3aa: CASSLTQGSGYTF
abundance: NA; d_gene: TRBD1; v_gene: TRBV6-1; CDR3aa: CASSGQGSSNQPQHF
abundance: NA; d_gene: NA; v_gene: TRBV20-1; CDR3aa: CSARQKETQYF
abundance: NA; d_gene: NA; v_gene: TRBV19; CDR3aa: CASSISPGWAGQEQYF
abundance: NA; d_gene: NA; v_gene: TRBV28; CDR3aa: CATTTQGFNEKLFF
abundance: NA; d_gene: TRBD2; v_gene: TRBV10-3; CDR3aa: CAISEPLLAGAETQYF
abundance: NA; d_gene: NA; v_gene: TRBV19; CDR3aa: CASRGQYSNQPQHF
abundance: NA; d_gene: TRBD2; v_gene: TRBV29-1; CDR3aa: CSVRLAGGDTQYF
abundance: NA; d_gene: TRBD1; v_gene: TRBV18; CDR3aa: CASSLGTGREQYF
abundance: once; d_gene: TRBD1; v_gene: TRBV5-1; CDR3aa: CASSLTGTADQPQHF
abundance: once; d_gene: NA; v_gene: TRBV6-1; CDR3aa: CASRGTTNSPLHF
abundance: NA; d_gene: NA; v_gene: TRBV7-9; CDR3aa: CASSLSEDTPLHF
abundance: NA; d_gene: NA; v_gene: TRBV2; CDR3aa: CASTGRRTENYEQYF
abundance: NA; d_gene: NA; v_gene: TRBV19; CDR3aa: CASSIGGGTDTQYF
abundance: few; d_gene: NA; v_gene: TRBV30; CDR3aa: CAWSASYGYTF